The rows below give T cell receptor beta chains drawn from one sample of a study of shared clonotypes between healthy human individuals. The table came from immunoSEQ multiplex PCR; TCRdb's copy has only in-frame clones and leaves some out. The sample has about 1,500,000 clones, 95% to 97% seen once. The sequencing input was naive CD4+ T cells sorted from blood. The receptor set was obtained from a young man in good health. CDR3s include the opening cysteine and the closing phenylalanine or tryptophan. The order of the fields is V gene, J gene, D gene, clone size, CDR3 length, CDR3 DNA, CDR3 protein. A D gene is named only where the DNA matches it firmly. Clone size appears in some rows only: once, few, many, or a class for an expanded clone.

>TRBV7-2|TRBJ2-7|.|.|12
TGTGCCAGCAGCTCCCGGGGGTACGAGCAGTACTTC
CASSSRGYEQYF
>TRBV18|TRBJ1-1|.|.|14
TGTGCCAGCTCACCAGGCTTTATGAACACTGAAGCTTTCTTT
CASSPGFMNTEAFF
>TRBV7-2|TRBJ1-2|.|.|15
TGTGCCAGCAGCTCTACTCGGGCAGCCTACTATGGCTACACCTTC
CASSSTRAAYYGYTF
>TRBV6-5|TRBJ2-5|.|once|13
TGTGCCAGCAGAACAGGGGCCGGGGGGACCCAGTACTTC
CASRTGAGGTQYF
>TRBV5-4|TRBJ2-3|.|.|13
TGTGCCAGCAGTCCCGACCGCACAGATACGCAGTATTTT
CASSPDRTDTQYF
>TRBV7-2|TRBJ1-2|.|.|12
TGTGCCAGCAGCTTAATTACAGGCTCCTACACCTTC
CASSLITGSYTF
>TRBV7-8|TRBJ2-5|TRBD1|.|15
TGTGCCAGCAGCGCAAAAGGACAGGGAGACGGGACCCAGTACTTC
CASSAKGQGDGTQYF
>TRBV9|TRBJ2-7|TRBD1|.|15
TGTGCCAGCAGCCCCCCGGGACAGGGGTGGCTGAAGCAGTACTTC
CASSPPGQGWLKQYF
>TRBV6-5|TRBJ2-7|.|.|12
TGTGCCAGCAGAAATTTAGCCTACGAGCAGTACTTC
CASRNLAYEQYF
>TRBV5-4|TRBJ2-7|TRBD2|.|15
TGTGCCAGCAGCTTAAGCGGCGGGAGTCGAGCCGAGCAGTACTTC
CASSLSGGSRAEQYF
>TRBV2|TRBJ2-2|.|.|15
TGTGCCAGCAGTGAGCAGGGGTTGTATACCGGGGAGCTGTTTTTT
CASSEQGLYTGELFF
>TRBV2|TRBJ1-2|TRBD1|.|16
TGTGCCAGCAGTGTACGACAGGGAGTACTCAACGATGGCTACACCTTC
CASSVRQGVLNDGYTF
>TRBV14|TRBJ2-1|TRBD2|.|17
TGTGCCAGCAGCCAAGATATTTTCGGGACTAGCAGCAATGAGCAGTTCTTC
CASSQDIFGTSSNEQFF
>TRBV6-1|TRBJ1-4|.|.|13
TGTGCCAGCAGTAGGGCGCCTAATGAAAAACTGTTTTTT
CASSRAPNEKLFF
>TRBV5-1|TRBJ1-3|.|.|16
TGCGCCAGCAGCTTGGCGGGTCAGGGATCTGGAAACACCATATATTTT
CASSLAGQGSGNTIYF
>TRBV29-1|TRBJ2-1|.|.|13
TGCAGCGTAAGAAAGGGAGGCTACAATGAGCAGTTCTTC
CSVRKGGYNEQFF
>TRBV5-4|TRBJ1-1|TRBD1|.|15
TGTGCCAGCAGCTCGGACAGGGGTGTGAGCACTGAAGCTTTCTTT
CASSSDRGVSTEAFF
>TRBV5-1|TRBJ2-7|TRBD2|.|15
TGCGCCAGCAGCCCACTAGCGGCAGTCTCCTACGAGCAGTACTTC
CASSPLAAVSYEQYF
>TRBV7-3|TRBJ2-1|TRBD2|.|17
TGTGCCAGCAGCCCGACTAGCGGGAGCCTCCGTGGGAATGAGCAGTTCTTC
CASSPTSGSLRGNEQFF
>TRBV5-1|TRBJ2-1|.|.|14
TGCGCCAGCAGCTTGGTTCCTAGTAAGAATGAGCAGTTCTTC
CASSLVPSKNEQFF
>TRBV2|TRBJ1-1|.|.|13
TGTGCCAGCAGTCGACAGAGGAACACTGAAGCTTTCTTT
CASSRQRNTEAFF
>TRBV5-1|TRBJ2-3|TRBD2|.|17
TGCGCCAGCAGCCCGCCTTTAGCGGGGCAAAGCACAGATACGCAGTATTTT
CASSPPLAGQSTDTQYF
>TRBV6-5|TRBJ1-1|.|.|15
TGTGCCAGCAGGCCTGTGGACCGTCGGGACACTGAAGCTTTCTTT
CASRPVDRRDTEAFF
>TRBV29-1|TRBJ2-3|.|once|13
TGCAGCGTGGGTCGGACAGTCACAGATACGCAGTATTTT
CSVGRTVTDTQYF
>TRBV5-1|TRBJ2-5|.|once|15
TGCGCCAGCAGCCCAGGACAGAGTTCTCAAGAGACCCAGTACTTC
CASSPGQSSQETQYF
>TRBV28|TRBJ2-7|TRBD1|.|16
TGTGCCAGCTCTGGGACAGGGGTCCAAAGGGGCTACGAGCAGTACTTC
CASSGTGVQRGYEQYF
>TRBV19|TRBJ1-2|.|.|15
TGTGCCACTATTCCCGGGCCGGGCAGGCACTATGGCTACACCTTC
CATIPGPGRHYGYTF
>TRBV27|TRBJ1-2|.|.|15
TGTGCCAGCAGTCAGTACCCGGGACCGAGTTATGGCTACACCTTC
CASSQYPGPSYGYTF
>TRBV7-8|TRBJ1-1|.|.|13
TGTGCCAGCAGCTTAGGCAGGAACACTGAAGCTTTCTTT
CASSLGRNTEAFF
>TRBV27|TRBJ2-2|TRBD2|.|19
TGTGCCAGCGGTAGGATTAGAATAGCGGGAGGGCCGGACACCGGGGAGCTGTTTTTT
CASGRIRIAGGPDTGELFF
>TRBV7-9|TRBJ1-1|TRBD1|.|18
TGTGCCAGCAGACTCACGGGACAGGTCAATCTTCCGAACACTGAAGCTTTCTTT
CASRLTGQVNLPNTEAFF
>TRBV5-4|TRBJ1-2|.|.|16
TGTGCCAGCAGCTTGGATACGGGCCGCAGTAACTATGGCTACACCTTC
CASSLDTGRSNYGYTF
>TRBV9|TRBJ2-1|.|.|17
TGTGCCAGCAGCGTAGGGCACTCGGCCAGCTCCTACAATGAGCAGTTCTTC
CASSVGHSASSYNEQFF
>TRBV7-8|TRBJ2-7|TRBD2|.|18
TGTGCCAGCAGCCGGACAACAGGACTAGCGGGAGGAGATTACGAGCAGTACTTC
CASSRTTGLAGGDYEQYF
>TRBV25-1|TRBJ2-1|TRBD2|.|13
TGTGCCAGCAGTGGACTAGCGGGAAATGAGCAGTTCTTC
CASSGLAGNEQFF
>TRBV27|TRBJ2-3|.|.|17
TGTGCCAGCAGTTCACCCCGAATCGGGTCCCCCGGAGATACGCAGTATTTT
CASSSPRIGSPGDTQYF
>TRBV29-1|TRBJ1-2|.|.|13
TGCAGCGTTGAACGGGGGCTGGGTTACGGCTACACCTTC
CSVERGLGYGYTF
>TRBV7-6|TRBJ2-1|TRBD2|.|16
TGTGCCAGCAGCTTAGCAGGGACTAGTGCCTACAATGAGCAGTTCTTC
CASSLAGTSAYNEQFF
>TRBV7-2|TRBJ2-7|.|.|15
TGTGCCAGCAGCTACCGGGACGGGCGGAGGAACGAGCAGTACTTC
CASSYRDGRRNEQYF
>TRBV11-2|TRBJ1-5|.|.|14
TGTGCCAGCAGCTTAAGAGGACAGAATCAGCCCCAGCATTTT
CASSLRGQNQPQHF
>TRBV5-8|TRBJ1-4|TRBD1|.|15
TGTGCCAGCAGCATAGGACAGGGGGCTAATGAAAAACTGTTTTTT
CASSIGQGANEKLFF
>TRBV27|TRBJ1-5|TRBD1|.|14
TGTGCCAGCAGGCCGGGACAGATAAATCAGCCCCAGCATTTT
CASRPGQINQPQHF
>TRBV6-1|TRBJ2-3|TRBD2|.|17
TGTGCCAGCAGTGAATCGGGAGCGGGAGGTGGGTTGGATACGCAGTATTTT
CASSESGAGGGLDTQYF
>TRBV6-5|TRBJ2-7|.|.|11
TGTGCCAGCAGATACCGCTACGAGCAGTACTTC
CASRYRYEQYF
>TRBV13|TRBJ2-7|TRBD1|medium-sized|15
TGTGCCAGCAGCTTAGCCGGACAGGGGTACTACGAGCAGTACTTC
CASSLAGQGYYEQYF
>TRBV9|TRBJ2-3|.|.|13
TGTGCCAGCAGCGTATTAGTCACAGATACGCAGTATTTT
CASSVLVTDTQYF
>TRBV27|TRBJ2-5|.|.|15
TGTGCCAGCAGTTTCAGTTGGGGGCCCCAAGAGACCCAGTACTTC
CASSFSWGPQETQYF
>TRBV18|TRBJ2-5|.|.|14
TGTGCCAGCTCTCCAGGGGACAGCGGGGAGACCCAGTACTTC
CASSPGDSGETQYF
>TRBV10-3|TRBJ2-7|.|.|17
TGTGCCATCAGTGAGGCGAAGGCAGGGATTATGGGCTACGAGCAGTACTTC
CAISEAKAGIMGYEQYF
>TRBV6-1|TRBJ2-4|TRBD1|few|12
TGTGCCAGCAGTGCCAACAGGGGCATTCAGTACTTC
CASSANRGIQYF
>TRBV19|TRBJ1-1|.|few|14
TGTGCCAGTAGTCCCCGCCTTAGGACAGCCAAAGCTTTCTTT
CASSPRLRTAKAFF
>TRBV28|TRBJ1-3|.|.|14
TGTGCCAGCAGTTTATACCTTACTGGAAACACCATATATTTT
CASSLYLTGNTIYF
>TRBV6-1|TRBJ1-1|.|.|12
TGTGCCAGCAGTGAAGGGAGCACTGAAGCTTTCTTT
CASSEGSTEAFF
>TRBV2|TRBJ2-5|TRBD1|.|14
TGTGCCAGCAGCTTAAGGACAGGCTTGGAGACCCAGTACTTC
CASSLRTGLETQYF